A single sample is the source of the 23 T cell receptor beta chains below, sequenced in a study of vaccination effects on CD4 cells after COVID-19. Sequencing followed a ViraFEST assay step that expanded antigen-specific CD4+ T cells with viral peptide pools. Culturing for ten to eleven days preceded CD4+ T cell isolation. Nucleocapsid antibodies were negative in the vaccine recipients, who had never had SARS-CoV-2 infection. Produced via immunoSEQ multiplex PCR; TCRdb's table is partial and in-frame only. The data show around 55,000 clones, 55% to 75% seen once. No cognate antigen is known for these TCRs. The sample in question was CD4+ T cells from PBMCs cultured with SARS-CoV-2 spike peptides, obtained before COVID-19 vaccination. The receptors originated from a human donor who received a COVID-19 vaccine.

This clone has just one count. The rearrangement links TRBV18 to TRBJ1-3; D is unresolved. The CDR3 has 15 residues. CDR1 and CDR2 (germline): KGHSH, LQKENI. The V and J ends lost 3 bases and 0 bases respectively, with 9 bases between them. The CDR3 sequence: CASSPPVNSGNTIYF. In nucleotides, the CDR3 is TGTGCCAGCTCACCGCCAGTTAACTCTGGAAACACCATATATTTT. The full variable domain, with the rest looked up from reference TRBV18 and TRBJ1-3, is NAGVMQNPRHLVRRRGQEARLRCSPMKGHSHVYWYRQLPEEGLKFMVYLQKENIIDESGMPKERFSAEFPKEGPSILRIQQVVRGDSAAYFCASSPPVNSGNTIYFGEGSWLTVV.

V gene TRBV20-1 combines with J gene TRBJ1-1; D is unclear. With 6 bases removed from V and 0 bases from J, the gap between germline ends came to 5 bases. This CDR3 spans 11 amino acids. The germline gives CDR1 DFQATT, CDR2 SNEGSKA (reference sequence). The CDR3 DNA reads TGCAGTGCAGACATGAACACTGAAGCTTTCTTT. Translating it yields CSADMNTEAFF.

The chain combines TRBV5-1 with TRBJ2-3; 8 nucleotides agree with TRBD2. Germline V CDR1 and CDR2: SGHRS, YFSETQ. CDR3 size: 14 residues. With 6 bases clipped from V and 6 bases from J, the junction kept 9 bases outside the gene matches. CDR3 sequence: CASIAAGEWDTQYF. CDR3 DNA sequence: TGCGCCAGCATAGCAGCGGGGGAGTGGGATACGCAGTATTTT.

The rearrangement uses TRBV4-1 and TRBJ2-3; 8 bases align to TRBD2. CDR1 is MGHRA, CDR2 YSYEKL, per germline. V lost 0 bases and J lost 4; bases outside the gene matches: 3. The CDR3 spans 15 residues. The DNA for the CDR3 is TGCGCCAGCAGCCAAGACGGGAGGGCCCCAGATACGCAGTATTTT. It yields the protein CASSQDGRAPDTQYF.

In this sample, this clone turned up a few times. The chain combines TRBV2 with TRBJ2-2; 7 bases agree with TRBD1. The germline CDR1 and CDR2 sequences are SNHLY and FYNNEI. This CDR3 has 14 amino acids. J lost 6 bases, V lost 5 bases, and 6 bases had no gene match. CDR3 bases: TGTGCCAGCAGTCGACAGGGATGGGCCGGGGAGCTGTTTTTT. Translated: CASSRQGWAGELFF.

V and J are TRBV2 and TRBJ1-4; 9 nucleotides align to TRBD1. The ends lost 6 bases at V and 10 bases at J; junction bases unmatched: 9. The CDR3 is 14 residues long. Germline lookup yields CDR1 SNHLY and CDR2 FYNNEI. In nucleotides, the CDR3 is TGTGCCAGCAGGCCGGGACAGGGATCTGGAAAACTGTTTTTT. It codes for CASRPGQGSGKLFF.

This clone is labeled medium-sized. The chain combines TRBV7-3 with TRBJ2-2; possible D gene TRBD2, 5 bases. Germline V CDR1 and CDR2: SGHTA, FQGTGA. CDR3 size: 13 residues. V gave up 5 bases and J gave up 4 bases, with 8 bases separating them. The CDR3 bases are TGTGCCAGCAGCGGAGGTACCACCGGGGAGCTGTTTTTT. This translates into CASSGGTTGELFF.

This clone was detected only a few times. This CDR3 is also generated by other DNA sequences in the sample. The J gene is TRBJ1-1, the V gene TRBV9, with D possibly being TRBD1 (5 bases). Germline-derived CDR1 and CDR2 are SGDLS and YYNGEE. This CDR3 spans 13 amino acids. Trimming took 4 bases from V and 4 from J, leaving 11 bases between them. The CDR3 DNA sequence: TGTGCCAGCAGCAGAGGGGATGGCACTGAAGCTTTCTTT. It codes for CASSRGDGTEAFF.

This rearrangement joins TRBV4-1 to TRBJ2-1, with TRBD2 matching over 12 bases. Germline V lookup: CDR1 MGHRA, CDR2 YSYEKL. The CDR3 spans 16 residues. V lost 2 bases to trimming and J lost 9 bases; unmatched junction nucleotides: 8. CDR3 coding DNA: TGCGCCAGCAGCCAACCGACTAGCGGGAGTTACGGTGAGCAGTTCTTC. Translation gives CASSQPTSGSYGEQFF.

This clone was seen a few times. The rearrangement joins TRBV7-2 to TRBJ2-7; D uncertain. The CDR3 sequence is 13 residues long. V was clipped by 5 bases and J by 2 bases, with 10 bases between them. Germline V gives CDR1 SGHTA, CDR2 FQGNSA. The chain's CDR3 is CASSPLGPYEQYF. DNA of the CDR3: TGTGCCAGCAGCCCCCTGGGCCCCTACGAGCAGTACTTC.

The rearrangement uses TRBV4-1 and TRBJ2-7; TRBD1 aligns across 7 bases. V was clipped by 3 bases and J by 1 base; unmatched bases: 12. This CDR3 spans 17 amino acids. CDR1 MGHRA and CDR2 YSYEKL come from the germline V gene. CDR3 coding DNA: TGCGCCAGCAGCCAGCGGCCGGGACAGCTTAAATCCTACGAGCAGTACTTC. Amino acid sequence: CASSQRPGQLKSYEQYF.

This chain joins TRBV5-5 and TRBJ1-2; 10 bases fit TRBD1. With V trimmed by 4 bases and J by 4 bases, 7 bases remained unmatched. Germline V gene sequence: CDR1 SGHKS, CDR2 YYEKEE (reference sequence). The CDR3 spans 15 residues. CDR3 in amino acids: CASSDRQGASYGYTF. The CDR3 DNA is TGTGCCAGCAGCGACCGACAGGGGGCAAGCTATGGCTACACCTTC.

This clone was seen once. The V call is TRBV28, the J call TRBJ2-3, with D perhaps TRBD1 (5 bases). Germline V gives CDR1 MDHEN, CDR2 SYDVKM. The CDR3 covers 15 residues. V lost 5 bases, J lost 0 bases, and 12 bases lay in between. CDR3 sequence: CASSPPRGSTDTQYF. CDR3 in DNA: TGTGCCAGCAGTCCCCCAAGGGGAAGCACAGATACGCAGTATTTT.

V and J are TRBV5-1 and TRBJ2-5, with D hard to call. The V gene lost 4 bases and the J gene lost 0 bases, with 4 bases spanning the gap. The CDR3 runs to 12 residues. The germline gives CDR1 SGHRS, CDR2 YFSETQ. The CDR3 DNA follows: TGCGCCAGCAGCCTGTACCAAGAGACCCAGTACTTC. It is translated as CASSLYQETQYF.

The chain carries TRBV4-1 and TRBJ2-3; 12 nucleotides agree with TRBD2. Per germline, CDR1 MGHRA and CDR2 YSYEKL. The junction had 11 bases not matched to a gene; V was cut back by 1 base and J by 0 bases. The CDR3 sequence is 20 residues long. The CDR3 reads CASSQVGASGRGDSTDTQYF. As DNA, the CDR3 is TGCGCCAGCAGCCAAGTCGGTGCTAGCGGGAGGGGTGATAGCACAGATACGCAGTATTTT.

The rearrangement links TRBV7-2 to TRBJ1-2, with TRBD1 as a possible D gene (5 bases). Between the trimmed V and J ends, which lost 5 bases and 2 bases, there was a span of 27 bases. Germline V gives CDR1 SGHTA, CDR2 FQGNSA. The CDR3 is 19 residues long. The CDR3: CASSTTGAGWQGGNYGYTF. The CDR3 DNA reads TGTGCCAGCAGCACCACAGGAGCGGGGTGGCAGGGTGGGAACTATGGCTACACCTTC.

This chain joins TRBV9 and TRBJ1-2; TRBD1 might be the D (5 bases). CDR1 SGDLS and CDR2 YYNGEE come from the germline V gene. This CDR3 contains 14 residues. V was pared by 4 bases and J by 6 bases, with 16 bases between. The CDR3 bases are TGTGCCAGCAGCACCAGCCCGGGGACGGATGGCTACACCTTC. It encodes CASSTSPGTDGYTF.

The chain uses TRBV6-2 or TRBV6-3 and TRBJ1-1; tentatively, D is TRBD1 (5 bases). V was cut by 2 bases and J by 0 bases, with 13 bases left in between. The CDR3 has 16 amino acids. Germline V gene data show CDR1 as MNHEY and CDR2 as SVGEGT. CDR3 loop: CASSYIYGGVNTEAFF. The CDR3 coding sequence is TGTGCCAGCAGTTACATCTATGGAGGGGTGAACACTGAAGCTTTCTTT.

This clone was seen more than once but under ten times. This chain uses TRBV4-2 with TRBJ1-3, with D perhaps matching TRBD1 (5 bases). The CDR3 sequence is 15 residues long. The germline CDR1 and CDR2 sequences are LGHNA and YNFKEQ. V was shortened by 0 bases and J by 2 bases, with 8 bases between the two germline ends. The DNA of the CDR3 is TGTGCCAGCAGCCAAGAGCGGGGGACTGGAAACACCATATATTTT. This sequence encodes CASSQERGTGNTIYF.

V and J are TRBV28 and TRBJ2-7; TRBD2 is a possible D gene (5 bases). The CDR3 has 11 amino acids. CDR1 MDHEN and CDR2 SYDVKM come from the germline V gene. The V gene lost 3 bases and the J gene lost 5 bases, with 5 bases spanning the gap. CDR3: CASSLEDEQYF. The CDR3, as DNA: TGTGCCAGCAGTTTGGAGGACGAGCAGTACTTC.

The genes are TRBV6-6 and TRBJ1-6; D ambiguous. The germline V and J ends were trimmed by 5 bases and 6 bases, with 5 bases remaining between them. Germline CDR1 reads MNHNY; CDR2 reads SVGAGI (reference sequence). This CDR3 region has 12 residues. The CDR3 loop is CASSLVNSPLHF. The CDR3 bases are TGTGCCAGCAGTCTTGTTAATTCACCCCTCCACTTT.

V gene TRBV7-2 combines with J gene TRBJ1-5, with D possibly being TRBD1 (5 bases). Germline CDR1 and CDR2: SGHTA and FQGNSA. The CDR3 is 18 amino acids. V was clipped by 2 bases and J by 2 bases, with 19 bases between them. The CDR3 loop reads CASSLLPPRGEGNQPQHF. The CDR3 DNA reads as TGTGCCAGCAGCTTACTACCTCCTAGGGGAGAGGGCAATCAGCCCCAGCATTTT. The variable domain in full, completed from reference TRBV7-2 and TRBJ1-5, reads GAGVSQSPSNKVTEKGKDVELRCDPISGHTALYWYRQSLGQGLEFLIYFQGNSAPDKSGLPSDRFSAERTGGSVSTLTIQRTQQEDSAVYLCASSLLPPRGEGNQPQHFGDGTRLSIL.

This clone was recorded once. V is TRBV6-5 and J is TRBJ1-3; D is uncertain. Trimming pared 0 bases from V and 0 bases from J, leaving 6 bases between. This CDR3 is built from 15 residues. Germline CDR1 MNHEY, CDR2 SVGAGI. The CDR3 is CASSYSPYSGNTIYF. CDR3 sequence (DNA): TGTGCCAGCAGTTACTCTCCCTACTCTGGAAACACCATATATTTT.